The clone carrying this T cell receptor beta chain was seen a few times. The antigen remains undetermined. The TCR alpha and TCR beta cDNA libraries, bearing sample barcodes and UMIs, were generated by 5'RACE using constant-segment primers. TCRdb independently ran MiXCR on the 5' RACE reads; one entry per CDR3 protein. There are about 440,000 distinct CDR3 sequences in the sample; around 20% occur only once, and about 8.8% lies in the top ten. Germline CDR1 is SGHTA and CDR2 is FQGNSA. The CDR3 contains 13 residues. Trimming cost V 5 bases and J 7 bases, with 11 bases left between them. These data come from a study of T-cell memory formation after mild COVID-19. Study-wide findings and caveats: Several responding clones turned up in pre-infection memory, indicating that cross-reactive memory may have taken part. Later expanders leaned CD4+, whereas day 15 to 85 contracting clones were balanced CD4/CD8. The study found contracting CD4+ clones mainly in CM and EM and contracting CD8+ clones in EMRA.

This TCR derives from an adult woman who had mild COVID-19 (a few samples of this study predate the infection). Cell type and time point are not known. The V and J genes are TRBV7-2 and TRBJ2-2; D is undetermined. The material sequenced was PBMCs or a T cell subset sorted from them (not recorded which). CDR3 residues: CASSPLFGGELFF. The CDR3 bases are TGTGCCAGCAGCCCCCTGTTTGGCGGGGAGCTGTTTTTT.